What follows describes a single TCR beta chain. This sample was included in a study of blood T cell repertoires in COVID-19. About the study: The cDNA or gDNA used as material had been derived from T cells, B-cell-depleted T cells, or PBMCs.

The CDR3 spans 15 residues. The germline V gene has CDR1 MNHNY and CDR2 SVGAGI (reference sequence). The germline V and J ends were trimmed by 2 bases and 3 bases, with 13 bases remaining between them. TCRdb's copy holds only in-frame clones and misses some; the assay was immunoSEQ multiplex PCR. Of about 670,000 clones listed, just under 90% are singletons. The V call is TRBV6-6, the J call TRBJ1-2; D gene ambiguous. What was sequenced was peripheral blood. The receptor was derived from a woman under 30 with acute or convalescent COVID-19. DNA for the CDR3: TGTGCCAGCAGTTACGGGGAGGGCTCGCACTATGGCTACACCTTC. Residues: CASSYGEGSHYGYTF.